The 14 T cell receptor beta chains below all came from one sample that was sequenced in a study of blood T cell repertoires in COVID-19. Measured with immunoSEQ multiplex PCR; TCRdb has only the in-frame clones, and not every one. The table includes about 210,000 clones, 75% to 90% detected once. What was sequenced was peripheral blood. Receptor source: a woman in her seventies with COVID-19, enrolled during active disease.

The V call is TRBV6-2 or TRBV6-3, the J call TRBJ1-5, with a tentative D call TRBD1 (5 bases). The CDR3 is 15 amino acids. Germline assignment: CDR1 MNHEY and CDR2 SVGEGT. V was cut by 5 bases and J by 6 bases, with 17 bases left in between. In DNA form, the CDR3 reads TGTGCCAGCAGTAGCAGGGTATTTGGTAGTCAGCCCCAGCATTTT. This codes for CASSSRVFGSQPQHF.

The table lists this clone with a count of one. V usage is TRBV28 and J usage is TRBJ2-1; 8 nucleotides align to TRBD1. The trim removed 4 bases at V and 11 bases at J, leaving 4 bases unmatched. Germline CDR1 MDHEN, CDR2 SYDVKM. The CDR3 consists of 12 residues. CDR3 protein: CASSSGQGKQFF. The CDR3 nucleotides read TGTGCCAGCAGTTCCGGACAGGGCAAGCAGTTCTTC.

The chain links TRBV2 to TRBJ2-1; 14 nucleotides line up with TRBD2. CDR1 is SNHLY and CDR2 is FYNNEI in the germline V gene. CDR3 length equals 15 residues. J was trimmed by 9 bases and V by 8 bases; bases with no gene match: 9. CDR3 nucleotides: TGTGCCAGCCATCGACTAGCGGGAGGGCGTAGTGAGCAGTTCTTC. Residues: CASHRLAGGRSEQFF. Full variable domain (rest looked up from reference TRBV2 and TRBJ2-1): EPEVTQTPSHQVTQMGQEVILRCVPISNHLYFYWYRQILGQKVEFLVSFYNNEISEKSEIFDDQFSVERPDGSNFTLKIRSTKLEDSAMYFCASHRLAGGRSEQFFGPGTRLTVL.

The V and J genes are TRBV19 and TRBJ1-4; D unclear. V dropped 5 bases and J dropped 7 bases, with 17 bases sitting between them. CDR1 is LNHDA, CDR2 SQIVND, per germline (reference sequence). This CDR3 contains 15 residues. The CDR3 DNA reads TGTGCCAGTAGTCCCGGAGGCCTCTTGGGTGAAAAACTGTTTTTT. Amino acids: CASSPGGLLGEKLFF.

The rearrangement uses TRBV5-4 and TRBJ2-7, with TRBD1 matching over 12 bases. The CDR3 runs 15 residues. Germline CDR1 reads SGHNT; CDR2 reads YYREEE (reference sequence). The V and J ends lost 4 bases and 4 bases, in that order; junction bases with no gene match: 6. CDR3 in amino acids: CASSPGTGGMYEQYF. Here the CDR3 DNA reads TGTGCCAGCAGCCCCGGGACAGGGGGCATGTACGAGCAGTACTTC.

The chain recombines TRBV6-5 with TRBJ1-1; perhaps TRBD1 as D (6 bases). Germline V gives CDR1 MNHEY, CDR2 SVGAGI. This CDR3 region has 12 residues. Trimming took 6 bases from V and 10 from J, leaving 15 bases between them. The CDR3 nucleotides are TGTGCCAGCAGCCAGGGCGGCAGGGGAGCTTTCTTT. It codes for CASSQGGRGAFF.

This clone was seen only once. The chain has TRBV6-5 and TRBJ2-5; 8 nucleotides match TRBD1. Germline CDR1 and CDR2: MNHEY and SVGAGI. V trimming: 6 bases; J trimming: 9 bases; junction bases outside the gene matches: 9. CDR3 length equals 13 residues. The DNA for the CDR3 is TGTGCCAGCAGGCTCGGACAGGGTAAAGCCCAGTACTTC. Its translation is CASRLGQGKAQYF.

This clone was observed once. The V call is TRBV9, the J call TRBJ2-7; D ambiguous. This CDR3 has 14 amino acids. CDR1 and CDR2 (germline): SGDLS, YYNGEE. Trimming removed 0 bases from V and 0 bases from J, with 7 bases in between. CDR3 sequence: CASSVGPSSYEQYF. As DNA, the CDR3 is TGTGCCAGCAGCGTAGGGCCTAGCTCCTACGAGCAGTACTTC.

The rearrangement links TRBV5-1 to TRBJ1-2; the match to TRBD1 covers 7 bases. CDR1 is SGHRS and CDR2 is YFSETQ in the germline V gene. The CDR3 runs 14 residues. With V trimmed by 4 bases and J by 8 bases, 11 bases remained unmatched. CDR3 residues: CASSPTGTGLGYTF. DNA for the CDR3: TGCGCCAGCAGCCCGACAGGGACGGGCCTAGGCTACACCTTC.

This clone turned up a few times. The CDR3 coding sequence is TGTGCCAGCAGTGAAGCCCCCGGAGGGCGAGCAAACACCGGGGAGCTGTTTTTT. This codes for CASSEAPGGRANTGELFF. This chain uses TRBV25-1 with TRBJ2-2, with D tentatively TRBD2 (6 bases). V gave up 2 bases and J gave up 2 bases, with 18 bases separating them. In germline, CDR1 is MGHDK, CDR2 SYGVNS. CDR3 length: 18 residues.

The chain combines TRBV29-1 with TRBJ2-3; no firm D call. The CDR3 extends over 14 amino acids. Germline CDR1 SQVTM, CDR2 ANQGSEA. Between the trimmed V and J ends, which lost 4 bases and 1 base, there was a span of 12 bases. DNA of the CDR3: TGCAGCGTTGTAGCCAGCGCACGCACAGATACGCAGTATTTT. Encoded protein: CSVVASARTDTQYF.

This clone was observed a handful of times. The chain links TRBV27 to TRBJ1-2; TRBD1 might be the D (5 bases). Germline lookup yields CDR1 MNHEY and CDR2 SMNVEV (reference sequence). The CDR3 loop spans 14 amino acids. V was trimmed by 0 bases and J by 3 bases, leaving 8 bases between them. The CDR3 nucleotides read TGTGCCAGCAGTTTATCAGCAGGGTACTATGGCTACACCTTC. Encoded protein: CASSLSAGYYGYTF.

This rearrangement joins TRBV28 to TRBJ2-1; D is perhaps TRBD2 (6 bases). The V and J ends lost 10 bases and 0 bases respectively, with 22 bases between them. The CDR3 has 17 amino acids. Germline assignment: CDR1 MDHEN and CDR2 SYDVKM. The CDR3 DNA follows: TGTGCCACGAGAGGGGTGGCGGGGCTGAGCTCCTACAATGAGCAGTTCTTC. It is translated as CATRGVAGLSSYNEQFF. The entire variable domain, with the rest obtained from reference TRBV28 and TRBJ2-1, is as follows: DVKVTQSSRYLVKRTGEKVFLECVQDMDHENMFWYRQDPGLGLRLIYFSYDVKMKEKGDIPEGYSVSREKKERFSLILESASTNQTSMYLCATRGVAGLSSYNEQFFGPGTRLTVL.

The rearrangement joins TRBV7-9 to TRBJ2-2, with TRBD2 matching over 9 bases. V was pared by 5 bases and J by 5 bases, with 9 bases of the junction left unmatched. The CDR3 covers 16 residues. Germline loops: CDR1 SEHNR, CDR2 FQNEAQ (reference sequence). Here the CDR3 reads CASSPSGSGRTGELFF. CDR3 sequence (DNA): TGTGCCAGCAGCCCCTCAGGTAGCGGGAGAACCGGGGAGCTGTTTTTT.